Listed here are 5 T cell receptor beta chains from one sample, sequenced in a study of blood T cell repertoires in COVID-19. Measured with immunoSEQ multiplex PCR; TCRdb has only the in-frame clones, and not every one. The sample gives about 89,000 clones, about two thirds of which show up once; 14% is in the top ten. The sequenced sample consisted of peripheral blood. All receptors derive from a woman aged 80 or over with acute or convalescent COVID-19.

This chain connects TRBV29-1 to TRBJ2-6; D ambiguous. This CDR3 has 14 residues. V lost 3 bases and J 0 bases, leaving 6 bases between the germline ends. Germline values: CDR1 SQVTM, CDR2 ANQGSEA. CDR3 DNA: TGCAGCGTTGATAGCAGCTCTGGGGCCAACGTCCTGACTTTC. It translates to CSVDSSSGANVLTF.

This chain links TRBV7-8 with TRBJ2-5, with TRBD1 matching 7 bases. V shed 4 bases, J shed 9 bases, and the junction held 11 bases outside the gene matches. The CDR3 totals 14 residues. CDR1 and CDR2 from the germline V gene are SGHVS and FQNEAQ. The CDR3, as DNA: TGTGCCAGCAGCTCGACAGGGCGATCGACGGCCCAGTACTTC. This codes for CASSSTGRSTAQYF.

The chain has TRBV19 and TRBJ1-5, with D possibly matching TRBD1 (5 bases). This CDR3 contains 14 residues. CDR1 and CDR2 (germline): LNHDA, SQIVND (reference sequence). The V and J ends lost 4 bases and 5 bases respectively, with 12 bases between them. The CDR3 DNA sequence: TGTGCCAGTAGTAGGCAGTCGGGGGATCAGCCCCAGCATTTT. Translated, it gives CASSRQSGDQPQHF.

The chain is built from TRBV5-6 and TRBJ1-1, with 10 bases matching TRBD1. CDR1 and CDR2 (germline): SGHDT, YYEEEE. The CDR3 covers 14 residues. V shed 3 bases, J shed 5 bases, and the junction held 4 bases outside the gene matches. CDR3 nucleotide sequence: TGTGCCAGCAGCTCCTGGACAGGGGGTACTGAAGCTTTCTTT. Its protein product is CASSSWTGGTEAFF.

This clone was picked up a small number of times. The genes are TRBV2 and TRBJ2-2; 7 bases map to TRBD2. The V segment lost 4 bases and the J segment 1 base; nucleotides outside the gene matches: 6. The germline V gene has CDR1 SNHLY and CDR2 FYNNEI. The length of the CDR3 is 16 residues. In nucleotides, the CDR3 is TGTGCCAGCAGTGGAGAAGCGGGGTTGAACACCGGGGAGCTGTTTTTT. As protein: CASSGEAGLNTGELFF.